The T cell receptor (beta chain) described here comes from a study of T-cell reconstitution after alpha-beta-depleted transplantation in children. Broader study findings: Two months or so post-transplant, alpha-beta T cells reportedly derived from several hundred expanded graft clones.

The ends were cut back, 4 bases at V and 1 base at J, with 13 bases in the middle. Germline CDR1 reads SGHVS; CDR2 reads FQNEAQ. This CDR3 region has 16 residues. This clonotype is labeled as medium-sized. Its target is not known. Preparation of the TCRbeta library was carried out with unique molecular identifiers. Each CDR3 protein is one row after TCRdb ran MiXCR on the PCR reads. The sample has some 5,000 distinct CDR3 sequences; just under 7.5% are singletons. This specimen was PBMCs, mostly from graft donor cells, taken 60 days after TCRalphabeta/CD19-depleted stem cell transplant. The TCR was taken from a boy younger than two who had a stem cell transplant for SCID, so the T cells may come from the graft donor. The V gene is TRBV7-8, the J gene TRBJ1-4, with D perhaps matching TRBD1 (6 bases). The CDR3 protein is CASSSGTLRTNEKLFF. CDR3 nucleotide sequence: TGTGCCAGCAGCTCCGGGACATTGCGAACTAATGAAAAACTGTTTTTT.